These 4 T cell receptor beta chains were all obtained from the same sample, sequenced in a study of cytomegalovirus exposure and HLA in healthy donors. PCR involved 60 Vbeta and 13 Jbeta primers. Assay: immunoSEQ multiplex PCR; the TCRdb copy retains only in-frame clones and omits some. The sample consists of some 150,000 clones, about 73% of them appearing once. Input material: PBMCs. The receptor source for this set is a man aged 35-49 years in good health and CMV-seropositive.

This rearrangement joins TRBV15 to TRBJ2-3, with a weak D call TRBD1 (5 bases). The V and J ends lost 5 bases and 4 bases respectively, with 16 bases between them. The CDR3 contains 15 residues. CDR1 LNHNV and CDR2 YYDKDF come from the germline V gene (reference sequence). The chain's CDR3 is CATSQTSRVPDTQYF. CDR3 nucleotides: TGTGCCACCAGCCAAACGTCCAGGGTCCCAGATACGCAGTATTTT.

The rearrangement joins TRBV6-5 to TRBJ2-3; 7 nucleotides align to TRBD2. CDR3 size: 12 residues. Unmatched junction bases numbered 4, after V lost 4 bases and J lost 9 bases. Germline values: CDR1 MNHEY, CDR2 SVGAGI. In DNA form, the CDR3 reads TGTGCCAGCAGTTCGACTAGCTTAACGCAGTATTTT. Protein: CASSSTSLTQYF.

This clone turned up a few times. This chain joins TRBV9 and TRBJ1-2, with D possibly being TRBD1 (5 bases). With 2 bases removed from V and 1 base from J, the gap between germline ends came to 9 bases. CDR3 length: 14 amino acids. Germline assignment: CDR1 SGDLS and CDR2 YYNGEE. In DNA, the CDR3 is TGTGCCAGCAGCGTTAAAGACAGTAACTATGGCTACACCTTC. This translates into CASSVKDSNYGYTF.

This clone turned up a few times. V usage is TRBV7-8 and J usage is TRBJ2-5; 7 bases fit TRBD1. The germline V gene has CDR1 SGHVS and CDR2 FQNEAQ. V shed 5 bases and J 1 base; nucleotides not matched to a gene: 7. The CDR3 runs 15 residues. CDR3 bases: TGTGCCAGCAGCATATGGGACAGAATCCAAGAGACCCAGTACTTC. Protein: CASSIWDRIQETQYF.